Listed below are T cell receptor beta chains from one sample, sequenced in a study of blood T cells in healthy people across ages. One entry per CDR3 protein results from TCRdb running MiXCR on the 5' RACE reads. The sample includes approximately 800,000 distinct CDR3 sequences, approximately 25% seen only once; the top ten take under 4.5%. The sample also formed part of further work on T cells of mothers and their children.

Sequenced sample: blood. These receptors originate from a boy between 5 and 17 years old in good health. Each CDR3 is given with its conserved first and last residue. D genes are given only for firm matches. The listing skips clone size in some rows; elsewhere it reads once, few, many or a size class.

j_call clone_size v_call d_call cdr3_length cdr3_aa cdr3_nt
TRBJ2-6 few TRBV9 NA 17 CASSVDSSRSGANVLTF TGTGCCAGCAGCGTAGATAGCTCCAGATCTGGGGCCAACGTCCTGACTTTC
TRBJ1-5 NA TRBV12-3/TRBV12-4 TRBD1 14 CASTQTGGDQPQHF TGTGCCAGCACTCAAACAGGGGGCGATCAGCCCCAGCATTTT
TRBJ2-5 NA TRBV20-1 NA 13 CSASWVAKETQYF TGCAGTGCTAGTTGGGTCGCGAAAGAGACCCAGTACTTC
TRBJ2-7 few TRBV20-1 NA 14 CSARDLTGSYEQYF TGCAGTGCTAGAGATCTTACAGGGAGCTACGAGCAGTACTTC
TRBJ2-5 few TRBV28 NA 14 CASSLFEYQETQYF TGTGCCAGCAGTTTATTTGAGTACCAAGAGACCCAGTACTTC
TRBJ1-1 NA TRBV4-3 NA 14 CASSQGGRITEAFF TGCGCCAGCAGCCAAGGCGGAAGGATCACTGAAGCTTTCTTT
TRBJ2-1 few TRBV4-2 NA 14 CASSQEVSYNEQFF TGTGCCAGCAGCCAGGAAGTCTCCTACAATGAGCAGTTCTTC
TRBJ2-6 NA TRBV6-2/TRBV6-3 TRBD2 14 CVTSGGSGANVLTF TGTGTTACTAGCGGGGGATCTGGGGCCAACGTCCTGACTTTC
TRBJ2-7 NA TRBV7-9 TRBD1 15 CASNRGTGPPYEQYF TGTGCCAGCAACCGCGGGACAGGTCCTCCCTACGAGCAGTACTTC
TRBJ1-4 many TRBV7-8 TRBD1 15 CASRQKTGVNEKLFF TGTGCCAGCAGACAGAAGACAGGGGTGAATGAAAAACTGTTTTTT
TRBJ2-6 few TRBV6-2/TRBV6-3 NA 16 CASKKDGPSGANVLTF TGTGCCAGCAAAAAGGACGGACCCTCTGGGGCCAACGTCCTGACTTTC
TRBJ1-3 NA TRBV5-1 NA 15 CASSLDGFSGNTIYF TGCGCCAGCAGCTTGGACGGGTTCTCTGGAAACACCATATATTTT
TRBJ2-5 few TRBV9 TRBD1 14 CASSVWDRQETQYF TGTGCCAGCAGCGTTTGGGACAGGCAAGAGACCCAGTACTTC
TRBJ1-4 NA TRBV3-1 TRBD1 17 CASSRGQGRTTNEKLFF TGTGCCAGCAGCCGAGGACAGGGCCGCACAACTAATGAAAAACTGTTTTTT
TRBJ2-7 few TRBV5-6 NA 11 CASSHGYEQYF TGTGCCAGCAGCCACGGCTACGAGCAGTACTTC
TRBJ1-1 NA TRBV7-9 NA 15 CASSLMDGWENEAFF TGTGCCAGCAGCTTAATGGATGGTTGGGAGAATGAAGCTTTCTTT
TRBJ1-1 few TRBV3-1 NA 16 CASSQAGSATTSEAFF TGTGCCAGCAGCCAAGCAGGGTCCGCAACGACCTCTGAAGCTTTCTTT
TRBJ2-3 NA TRBV7-2 NA 13 CASSLWDGDTQYF TGTGCCAGCAGCTTATGGGATGGAGATACGCAGTATTTT
TRBJ1-6 NA TRBV4-2 NA 15 CASSQDVADNSPLHF TGTGCCAGCAGCCAAGATGTTGCGGATAATTCACCCCTCCACTTT
TRBJ2-4 NA TRBV29-1 TRBD1 15 CSVAGTGGLLSIQYF TGCAGCGTTGCCGGGACAGGGGGGCTGCTAAGCATTCAGTACTTC
TRBJ2-7 NA TRBV12-3/TRBV12-4 NA 12 CASSLAGRRQYF TGTGCCAGCAGTTTAGCGGGACGGAGGCAGTACTTC
TRBJ2-7 NA TRBV28 TRBD1 16 CASSLPTGAYRHEQYF TGTGCCAGCAGTTTACCCACAGGGGCCTACCGCCACGAGCAGTACTTC
TRBJ2-2 few TRBV6-2/TRBV6-3 NA 13 CASTRANTGELFF TGTGCCAGCACCAGGGCGAACACCGGGGAGCTGTTTTTT
TRBJ1-2 few TRBV5-1 NA 13 CASSVTGLAGYTF TGCGCCAGCAGTGTGACAGGATTAGCTGGCTACACCTTC
TRBJ1-5 NA TRBV29-1 NA 12 CSVGQTNQPQHF TGCAGCGTAGGACAGACCAATCAGCCCCAGCATTTT
TRBJ2-7 NA TRBV7-2 TRBD2 19 CASSLGAGLAGMIPYEQYF TGTGCCAGCAGCTTAGGGGCGGGACTAGCGGGGATGATTCCCTACGAGCAGTACTTC
TRBJ2-3 many TRBV11-2 NA 14 CASSLMTGTDTQYF TGTGCCAGCAGCCTGATGACAGGCACAGATACGCAGTATTTT
TRBJ2-7 few TRBV5-1 TRBD1 13 CASRGTGFYEQYF TGCGCCAGCCGTGGGACAGGCTTCTACGAGCAGTACTTC
TRBJ2-1 few TRBV7-9 NA 15 CASSLDGLLQGEQFF TGTGCCAGCAGCTTAGATGGACTCCTGCAGGGTGAGCAGTTCTTC
TRBJ1-1 NA TRBV28 TRBD1 21 CASSSSTRGGQHPGGTTEAFF TGTGCCAGCAGTTCATCCACTAGGGGGGGACAGCATCCCGGGGGGACCACTGAAGCCTTCTTT
TRBJ1-3 NA TRBV28 NA 14 CASSLMGGRNTIYF TGTGCCAGCAGTTTAATGGGGGGACGAAACACCATATATTTT
TRBJ2-1 few TRBV20-1 NA 11 CSATTGHEQFF TGCAGTGCTACAACAGGGCATGAGCAGTTCTTC
TRBJ2-5 NA TRBV20-1 NA 11 CSAIERETQYF TGCAGTGCTATCGAGCGAGAGACCCAGTACTTC
TRBJ2-3 NA TRBV6-2/TRBV6-3 NA 15 CASSRDETSTDTQYF TGTGCCAGCAGTCGGGACGAGACTAGCACAGATACGCAGTATTTT
TRBJ2-7 NA TRBV28 NA 13 CASSFDGAYEQYF TGTGCCAGCAGTTTTGACGGGGCCTACGAGCAGTACTTC
TRBJ1-1 few TRBV4-3 TRBD1 17 CASSQAPQGAMSTEAFF TGCGCCAGCAGCCAAGCTCCGCAGGGGGCGATGAGCACTGAAGCTTTCTTT
TRBJ2-5 NA TRBV20-1 NA 15 CSARDAGSKAEAQYF TGCAGTGCTAGAGACGCGGGATCCAAGGCGGAGGCCCAGTACTTC
TRBJ2-5 NA TRBV7-8 NA 14 CASSGWEKAETQYF TGTGCCAGCAGCGGGTGGGAGAAAGCAGAGACCCAGTACTTC
TRBJ2-5 few TRBV7-2 TRBD2 14 CASSLAGDGETQYF TGTGCCAGCAGCCTAGCGGGAGACGGGGAGACCCAGTACTTC
TRBJ2-5 NA TRBV10-3 NA 14 CAISGPRPEETQYF TGTGCCATCAGTGGCCCCCGGCCAGAGGAGACCCAGTACTTC
TRBJ1-2 few TRBV18 NA 15 CASSPRPGDDYGYTF TGTGCCAGCTCACCAAGGCCAGGGGACGACTATGGCTACACCTTC
TRBJ2-1 few TRBV6-1 TRBD1 15 CASRQGISPYNEQFF TGTGCCAGCAGACAGGGGATCAGCCCCTACAATGAGCAGTTCTTC
TRBJ2-1 NA TRBV7-2 NA 16 CASSSQGASSYSEQFF TGTGCCAGCAGCTCTCAGGGTGCGAGCTCCTACAGTGAGCAGTTCTTC
TRBJ2-5 NA TRBV28 TRBD2 14 CASTLAGYQETQYF TGTGCCAGCACCCTAGCGGGATACCAAGAGACCCAGTACTTC
TRBJ2-5 NA TRBV29-1 NA 12 CSVEKITETQYF TGCAGCGTTGAAAAAATAACAGAGACCCAGTACTTC
TRBJ2-7 NA TRBV7-2 TRBD2 14 CASSLVSGEYEQYF TGTGCCAGCAGCTTAGTCAGCGGGGAATACGAGCAGTACTTC
TRBJ2-5 few TRBV20-1 TRBD2 17 CSATGLAGGEYQETQYF TGCAGTGCAACGGGACTAGCGGGGGGAGAGTACCAAGAGACCCAGTACTTC
TRBJ2-5 NA TRBV20-1 TRBD2 19 CSARDWTSGRGGEWETQYF TGCAGTGCTAGAGATTGGACTAGCGGGAGAGGGGGGGAATGGGAGACCCAGTACTTC
TRBJ1-1 NA TRBV25-1 NA 16 CASSPGWAGVATEAFF TGTGCCAGCAGTCCGGGCTGGGCAGGGGTAGCCACTGAAGCTTTCTTT
TRBJ2-7 few TRBV6-5 NA 15 CASSYDRAYSYEQYF TGTGCCAGCAGTTACGATCGAGCGTACTCCTACGAGCAGTACTTC
TRBJ2-1 NA TRBV6-2/TRBV6-3 NA 14 CASSWFVGGDEQFF TGTGCCAGCAGTTGGTTCGTGGGTGGCGATGAGCAGTTCTTC
TRBJ2-1 NA TRBV29-1 TRBD1 14 CSVWWGQFSDEQFF TGCAGCGTTTGGTGGGGACAGTTTTCGGATGAGCAGTTCTTC
TRBJ2-7 NA TRBV6-6 NA 16 CASSYTRPGEGYEQYF TGTGCCAGCAGTTACACTAGGCCAGGGGAAGGTTACGAGCAGTACTTC
TRBJ2-1 few TRBV6-2/TRBV6-3 NA 13 CASRDQDTVEQFF TGTGCCAGCAGGGACCAGGACACTGTCGAGCAGTTCTTC
TRBJ2-5 NA TRBV29-1 NA 13 CSVETGLARHPFF TGCAGCGTTGAAACTGGGCTCGCTAGGCACCCGTTCTTC
TRBJ1-5 few TRBV27 NA 12 CASSVLGEPQHF TGTGCCAGCAGTGTGTTGGGGGAGCCCCAGCATTTT
TRBJ2-5 NA TRBV12-3/TRBV12-4 NA 13 CASSVDQQETQYF TGTGCCAGCAGTGTAGACCAACAAGAGACCCAGTACTTC
TRBJ1-1 few TRBV5-5 NA 14 CASSLVPLNTEAFF TGTGCCAGCAGCTTGGTTCCTCTGAACACTGAAGCTTTCTTT
TRBJ1-5 NA TRBV6-2/TRBV6-3 NA 15 CASSYEDSSGQPQHF TGTGCCAGCAGTTACGAGGACAGCTCAGGGCAGCCCCAGCATTTT
TRBJ2-2 NA TRBV3-1 NA 15 CASSQLGQNTGELFF TGTGCCAGCAGCCAGCTGGGACAGAACACCGGGGAGCTGTTTTTT